The 3 T cell receptor beta chains given below trace back to one sample, sequenced in a study of T cells in Graves' hyperthyroidism and ophthalmopathy. TCR beta CDR3 region amplification was performed from RNA transcripts. The HTBI primer set served for first-round RT-PCR of the TCR CDR3. TCRdb reprocessed the multiplex PCR reads with MiXCR, giving one entry per CDR3 protein. The profile covers fewer than 500,000 distinct CDR3 sequences, with 14% to 15% appearing a single time and about 13% taken by the ten largest. Sample: blood. The receptors derive from a man between 18 and 29 years old with Graves' ophthalmopathy.

V and J are TRBV30 and TRBJ2-5; D gene uncertain. The CDR3 has 13 residues. CDR1 is GTSNPN, CDR2 SVGIG, per germline (reference sequence). V lost 0 bases to trimming and J lost 4 bases, with 9 bases between them. The CDR3 protein is CAWSVQRLETQYF. The CDR3, as DNA: TGTGCCTGGAGTGTCCAAAGATTAGAGACCCAGTACTTC.

Ten or more counts support this clonotype. This chain connects TRBV3-1 to TRBJ2-1, with TRBD1 as a possible D gene (6 bases). V gave up 3 bases and J gave up 9 bases, with 18 bases separating them. The CDR3 length is 15 residues. CDR1 and CDR2 from the germline V gene are LGHDT and YNNKEL (reference sequence). The CDR3 DNA follows: TGTGCCAGCAGCCAGACGATACCAGGGGAAAGTGAGCAGTTCTTC. As protein: CASSQTIPGESEQFF.

This clonotype was recorded at least ten times. J is TRBJ1-2 and V is TRBV20-1; 8 bases map to TRBD1. CDR1 DFQATT and CDR2 SNEGSKA come from the germline V gene (reference sequence). The CDR3 is 16 residues long. J was trimmed by 7 bases and V by 0 bases; bases with no gene match: 13. CDR3 protein: CSAREPKDRDPGGYTF. CDR3 in DNA: TGCAGTGCTAGAGAACCGAAGGACAGGGACCCAGGTGGCTACACCTTC.